The clone carrying this T cell receptor beta chain was picked up one time. Its antigen is not identified. This entry belongs to a study of cytomegalovirus exposure and HLA in healthy donors. Study-level results: Sequencing artifact likely explains a cluster of highly shared sequence variants. Later work found most CMV-associated TCR beta chains apparently HLA-restricted.

The CDR3 covers 12 residues. V was pared by 5 bases and J by 4 bases, with 1 base of the junction left unmatched. The germline V gene has CDR1 SEHNR and CDR2 FQNEAQ (reference sequence). These donors, healthy bone marrow donors, were studied. Likely unrecorded immune exposures existed in these nominally healthy donors. The primer mix had 60 Vbeta and 13 Jbeta primers. Profiled with immunoSEQ multiplex PCR; TCRdb holds only in-frame clones, not every one. The sample contains about 110,000 clones, roughly 76% of which appear only once. V usage is TRBV7-9 and J usage is TRBJ1-2; 7 nucleotides agree with TRBD1. This receptor was identified in a woman aged 45-60 years in good health and CMV-seropositive. Specimen: PBMCs. The CDR3 nucleotides are TGTGCCAGCAGCGGGACAGCCTATGGCTACACCTTC. Amino acid sequence: CASSGTAYGYTF. Supplemented by reference TRBV7-9 and TRBJ1-2, the full variable domain reads DTGVSQNPRHKITKRGQNVTFRCDPISEHNRLYWYRQTLGQGPEFLTYFQNEAQLEKSRLLSDRFSAERPKGSFSTLEIQRTEQGDSAMYLCASSGTAYGYTFGSGTRLTVV.